These T cell receptor beta chains were read from a single sample in a study of blood T cell repertoires in COVID-19. Measured with immunoSEQ multiplex PCR; TCRdb has only the in-frame clones, and not every one. The data show hundreds of thousands of clones, roughly four fifths seen once. The sequenced sample was peripheral blood. Source of these receptors: an elderly woman with COVID-19, enrolled during active disease. Both conserved end residues are trimmed from each CDR3.

J	V	CDR3
TRBJ1-2	TRBV5-4	ASSLSVGGYT
TRBJ2-1	TRBV6-5	ASSYVDRNNEQF
TRBJ1-3	TRBV3-1/TRBV3-2	ASSRRLSGVGLGNTIY
TRBJ1-3	TRBV7-9	ASSFGTGHPRAGNTIY
TRBJ2-7	TRBV6-1	ASSDPSGGAYEQY
TRBJ2-7	TRBV25-1	ASSEDRAALWGEQY
TRBJ2-1	TRBV4-3	ASSRTSGSSYNEQF
TRBJ2-3	TRBV2	ASSDGSGGTDTQY
TRBJ1-3	TRBV5-4	ASSLAGTGGLSGNTIY
TRBJ1-5	TRBV7-2	ASSYRQEQPQH
TRBJ2-7	TRBV7-2	ASSLVLAPTAEQY
TRBJ1-6	TRBV6-2/TRBV6-3	ASSQQSNSPLH
TRBJ1-3	TRBV5-4	ASSLDPGAGNTIY
TRBJ2-1	TRBV5-1	ASSQIPHNEQF
TRBJ2-1	TRBV5-1	ASSLSQGYSYNEQF
TRBJ1-4	TRBV6-5	ASRADRGRVEKLF
TRBJ2-1	TRBV7-9	ASSDTGQVNEQF
TRBJ1-1	TRBV29-1	SVGRGGRVDEAF
TRBJ2-3	TRBV18	ASSPPSVDTQY
TRBJ1-6	TRBV2	ASSEGLPEISPLH
TRBJ2-7	TRBV19	ASSITGSSYEQY
TRBJ2-2	TRBV10-3	AISGGLAGGSGELF